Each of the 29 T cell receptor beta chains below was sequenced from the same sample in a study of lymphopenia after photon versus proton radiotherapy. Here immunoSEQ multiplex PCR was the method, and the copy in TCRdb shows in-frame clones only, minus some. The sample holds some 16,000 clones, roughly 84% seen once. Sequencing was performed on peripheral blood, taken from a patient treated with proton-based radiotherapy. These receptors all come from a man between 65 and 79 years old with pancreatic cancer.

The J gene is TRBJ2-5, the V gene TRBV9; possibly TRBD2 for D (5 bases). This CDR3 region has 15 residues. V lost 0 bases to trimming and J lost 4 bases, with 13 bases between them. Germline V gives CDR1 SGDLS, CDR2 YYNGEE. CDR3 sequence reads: CASSVGGERRETQYF. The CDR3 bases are TGTGCCAGCAGCGTAGGGGGAGAGAGAAGAGAGACCCAGTACTTC.

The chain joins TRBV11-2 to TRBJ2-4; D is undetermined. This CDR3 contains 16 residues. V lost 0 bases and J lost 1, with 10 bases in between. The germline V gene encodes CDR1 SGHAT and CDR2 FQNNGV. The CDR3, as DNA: TGTGCCAGCAGCTTAGATCGGAGTAGCGCCAAAAACATTCAGTACTTC. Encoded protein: CASSLDRSSAKNIQYF. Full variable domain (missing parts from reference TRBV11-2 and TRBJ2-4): EAGVAQSPRYKIIEKRQSVAFWCNPISGHATLYWYQQILGQGPKLLIQFQNNGVVDDSQLPKDRFSAERLKGVDSTLKIQPAKLEDSAVYLCASSLDRSSAKNIQYFGAGTRLSVL.

DNA for the CDR3: TGTGCCAGTAGTTTCACAGGGGGTACCGAGGCCCAGTACTTC. It yields the protein CASSFTGGTEAQYF. The chain combines TRBV19 with TRBJ2-5; TRBD1 matches at 8 bases. The germline V gene encodes CDR1 LNHDA and CDR2 SQIVND (reference sequence). V was pared by 5 bases and J by 9 bases, with 11 bases of the junction left unmatched. The CDR3 runs 14 residues.

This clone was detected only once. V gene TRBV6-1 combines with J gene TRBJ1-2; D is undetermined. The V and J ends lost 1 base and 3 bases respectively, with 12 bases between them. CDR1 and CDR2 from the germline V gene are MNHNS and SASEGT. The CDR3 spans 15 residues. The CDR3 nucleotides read TGTGCCAGCAGTGAAGTTCCGGGGTCGTACTATGGCTACACCTTC. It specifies CASSEVPGSYYGYTF.

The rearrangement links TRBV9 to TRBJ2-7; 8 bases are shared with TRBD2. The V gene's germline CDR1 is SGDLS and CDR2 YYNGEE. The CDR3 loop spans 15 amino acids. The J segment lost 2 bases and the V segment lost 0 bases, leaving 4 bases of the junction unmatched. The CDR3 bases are TGTGCCAGCAGCGTAGAGCGGGAGAGTACCTACGAGCAGTACTTC. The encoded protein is CASSVERESTYEQYF.

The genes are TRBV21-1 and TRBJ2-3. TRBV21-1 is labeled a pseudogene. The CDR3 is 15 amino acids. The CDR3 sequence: CASSLIRGGADTQYF. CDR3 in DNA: TGTGCCAGCAGCTTGATCAGGGGGGGAGCAGATACGCAGTATTTT.

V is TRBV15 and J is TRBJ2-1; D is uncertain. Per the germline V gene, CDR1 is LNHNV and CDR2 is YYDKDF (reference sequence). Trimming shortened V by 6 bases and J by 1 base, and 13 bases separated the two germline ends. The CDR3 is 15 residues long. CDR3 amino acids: CATRSLGISYNEQFF. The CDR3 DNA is TGTGCCACCAGAAGTTTAGGGATATCCTACAATGAGCAGTTCTTC.

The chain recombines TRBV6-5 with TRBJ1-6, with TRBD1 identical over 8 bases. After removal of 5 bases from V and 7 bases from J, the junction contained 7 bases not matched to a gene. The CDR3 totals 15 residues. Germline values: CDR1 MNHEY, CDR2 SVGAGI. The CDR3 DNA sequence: TGTGCCAGCAGTCCCTGGGACAGGCCAAATTCACCCCTCCACTTT. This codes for CASSPWDRPNSPLHF.

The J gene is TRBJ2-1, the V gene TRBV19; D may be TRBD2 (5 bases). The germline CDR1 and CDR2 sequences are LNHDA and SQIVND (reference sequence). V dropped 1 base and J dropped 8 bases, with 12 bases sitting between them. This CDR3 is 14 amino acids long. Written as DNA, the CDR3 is TGTGCCAGTAGTATAGGTTGGAGCGGCGATGAGCAGTTCTTC. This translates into CASSIGWSGDEQFF.

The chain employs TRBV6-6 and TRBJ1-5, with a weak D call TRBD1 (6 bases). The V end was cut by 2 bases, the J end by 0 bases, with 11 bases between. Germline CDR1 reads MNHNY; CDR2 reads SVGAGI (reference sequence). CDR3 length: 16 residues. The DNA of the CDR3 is TGTGCCAGCAGTTACCCCGACAGGACTAGCAATCAGCCCCAGCATTTT. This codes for CASSYPDRTSNQPQHF.

The CDR3, as DNA: TGTGCCAGCAGCGTAGTTGAGGGGTACACTGAAGCTTTCTTT. It yields the protein CASSVVEGYTEAFF. The rearrangement uses TRBV9 and TRBJ1-1; weak D call: TRBD1 (5 bases). The V gene lost 0 bases and the J gene lost 3 bases, with 9 bases spanning the gap. CDR3 length equals 14 residues. CDR1 SGDLS and CDR2 YYNGEE come from the germline V gene.

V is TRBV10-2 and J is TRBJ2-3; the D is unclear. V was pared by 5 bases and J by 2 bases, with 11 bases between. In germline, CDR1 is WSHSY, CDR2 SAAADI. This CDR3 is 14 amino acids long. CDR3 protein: CASSILGVTDTQYF. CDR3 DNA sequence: TGCGCCAGCAGTATCCTAGGTGTCACAGATACGCAGTATTTT.

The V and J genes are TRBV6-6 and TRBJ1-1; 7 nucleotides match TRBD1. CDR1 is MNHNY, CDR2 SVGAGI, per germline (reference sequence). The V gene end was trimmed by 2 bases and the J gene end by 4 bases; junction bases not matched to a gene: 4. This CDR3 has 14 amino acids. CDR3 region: CASSYDRDVTEAFF. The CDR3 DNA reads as TGTGCCAGCAGTTACGACAGGGACGTCACTGAAGCTTTCTTT.

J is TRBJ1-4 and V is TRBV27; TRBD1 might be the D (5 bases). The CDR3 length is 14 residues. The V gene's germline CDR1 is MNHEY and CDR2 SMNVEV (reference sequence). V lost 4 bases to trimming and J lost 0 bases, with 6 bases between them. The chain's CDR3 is CASSSTATNEKLFF. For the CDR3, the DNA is TGTGCCAGCAGTTCGACAGCAACTAATGAAAAACTGTTTTTT.

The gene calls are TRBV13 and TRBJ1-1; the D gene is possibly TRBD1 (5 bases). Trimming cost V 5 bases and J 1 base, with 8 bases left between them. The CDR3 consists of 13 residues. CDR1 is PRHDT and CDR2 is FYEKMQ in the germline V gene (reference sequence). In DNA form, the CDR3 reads TGTGCCAGCAGCCTGGACACGAACACTGAAGCTTTCTTT. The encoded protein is CASSLDTNTEAFF.

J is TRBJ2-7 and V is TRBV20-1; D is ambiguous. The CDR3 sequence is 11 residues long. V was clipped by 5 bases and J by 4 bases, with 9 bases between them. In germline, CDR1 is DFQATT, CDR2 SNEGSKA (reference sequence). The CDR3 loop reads CSAPVIYEQYF. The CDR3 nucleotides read TGCAGTGCTCCAGTCATATACGAGCAGTACTTC.

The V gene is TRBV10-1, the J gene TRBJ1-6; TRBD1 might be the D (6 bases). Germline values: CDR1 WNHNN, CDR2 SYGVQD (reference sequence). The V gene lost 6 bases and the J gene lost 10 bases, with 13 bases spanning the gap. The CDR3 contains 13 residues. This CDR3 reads CASSVNRDSPLHF. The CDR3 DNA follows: TGCGCCAGCAGCGTAAACAGGGACTCACCCCTCCACTTT.

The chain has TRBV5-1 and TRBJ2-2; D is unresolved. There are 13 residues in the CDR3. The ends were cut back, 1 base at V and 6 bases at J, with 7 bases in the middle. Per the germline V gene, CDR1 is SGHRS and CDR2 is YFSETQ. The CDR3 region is CASSLWQSGELFF. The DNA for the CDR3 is TGCGCCAGCAGCTTGTGGCAATCCGGGGAGCTGTTTTTT. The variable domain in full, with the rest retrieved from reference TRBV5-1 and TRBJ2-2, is KAGVTQTPRYLIKTRGQQVTLSCSPISGHRSVSWYQQTPGQGLQFLFEYFSETQRNKGNFPGRFSGRQFSNSRSEMNVSTLELGDSALYLCASSLWQSGELFFGEGSRLTVL.

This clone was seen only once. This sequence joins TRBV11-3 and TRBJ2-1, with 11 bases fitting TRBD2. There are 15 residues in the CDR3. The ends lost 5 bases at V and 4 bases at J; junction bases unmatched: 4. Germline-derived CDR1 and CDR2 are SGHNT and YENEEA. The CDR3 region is CASSPTSGEYNEQFF. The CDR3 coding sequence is TGTGCCAGCAGCCCGACTAGCGGGGAGTACAATGAGCAGTTCTTC.

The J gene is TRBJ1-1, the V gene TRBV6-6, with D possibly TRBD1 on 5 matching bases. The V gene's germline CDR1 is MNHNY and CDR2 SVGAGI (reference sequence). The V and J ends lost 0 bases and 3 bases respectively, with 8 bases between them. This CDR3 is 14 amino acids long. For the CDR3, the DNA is TGTGCCAGCAGTTACTCAGGGGCGGACACTGAAGCTTTCTTT. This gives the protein CASSYSGADTEAFF.

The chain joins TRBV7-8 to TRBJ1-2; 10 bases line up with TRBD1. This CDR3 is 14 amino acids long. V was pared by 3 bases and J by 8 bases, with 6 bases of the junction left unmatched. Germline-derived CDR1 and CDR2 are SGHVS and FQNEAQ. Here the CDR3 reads CASSFGTGESGYTF. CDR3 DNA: TGTGCCAGCAGCTTCGGGACAGGGGAAAGCGGCTACACCTTC. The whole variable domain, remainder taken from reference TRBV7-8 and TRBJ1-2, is GAGVSQSPRYKVAKRGQDVALRCDPISGHVSLFWYQQALGQGPEFLTYFQNEAQLDKSGLPSDRFFAERPEGSVSTLKIQRTQQEDSAVYLCASSFGTGESGYTFGSGTRLTVV.

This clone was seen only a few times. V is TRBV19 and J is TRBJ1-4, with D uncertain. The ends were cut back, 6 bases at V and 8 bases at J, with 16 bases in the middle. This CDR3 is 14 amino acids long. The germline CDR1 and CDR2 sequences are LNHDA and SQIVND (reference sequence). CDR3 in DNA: TGTGCCAGTAGGCTTGGTGATTTTGACGAAAAACTGTTTTTT. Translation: CASRLGDFDEKLFF.

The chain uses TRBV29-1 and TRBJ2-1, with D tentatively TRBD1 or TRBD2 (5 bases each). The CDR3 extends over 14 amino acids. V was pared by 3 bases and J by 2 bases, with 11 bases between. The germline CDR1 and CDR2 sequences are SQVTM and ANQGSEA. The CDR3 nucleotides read TGCAGCGTTGATTACGGGACGGCCTACAATGAGCAGTTCTTC. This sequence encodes CSVDYGTAYNEQFF.

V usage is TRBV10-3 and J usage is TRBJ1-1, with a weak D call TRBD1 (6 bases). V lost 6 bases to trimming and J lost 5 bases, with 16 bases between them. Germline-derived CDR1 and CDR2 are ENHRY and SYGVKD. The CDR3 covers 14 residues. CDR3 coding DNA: TGTGCCATCAGCTCAATGGGGGGGCATACTGAAGCTTTCTTT. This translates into CAISSMGGHTEAFF.

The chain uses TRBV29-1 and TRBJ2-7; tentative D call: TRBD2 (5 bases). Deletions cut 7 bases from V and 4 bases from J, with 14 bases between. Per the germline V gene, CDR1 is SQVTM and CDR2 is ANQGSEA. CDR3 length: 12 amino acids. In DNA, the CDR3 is TGCAGCGCAGGACCCGGGGTTTACGAGCAGTACTTC. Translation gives CSAGPGVYEQYF.

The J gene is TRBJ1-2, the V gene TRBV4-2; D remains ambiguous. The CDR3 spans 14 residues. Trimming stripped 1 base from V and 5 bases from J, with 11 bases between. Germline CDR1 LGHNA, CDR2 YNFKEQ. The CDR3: CASSQVGGTYGYTF. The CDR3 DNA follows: TGTGCCAGCAGCCAAGTCGGCGGAACTTATGGCTACACCTTC.

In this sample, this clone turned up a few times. This CDR3 reads CASSLGMRYNEQFF. DNA of the CDR3: TGTGCCAGCAGCTTAGGTATGCGCTACAATGAGCAGTTCTTC. The chain couples TRBV7-8 to TRBJ2-1; D is undetermined. V was clipped by 1 base and J by 3 bases, with 7 bases between them. The CDR3 runs 14 residues. Germline V gives CDR1 SGHVS, CDR2 FQNEAQ.

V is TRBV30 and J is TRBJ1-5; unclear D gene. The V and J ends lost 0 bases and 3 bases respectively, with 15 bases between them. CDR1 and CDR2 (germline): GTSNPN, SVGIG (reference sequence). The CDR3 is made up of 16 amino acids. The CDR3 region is CAWSVSIPELNQPQHF. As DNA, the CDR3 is TGTGCCTGGAGTGTAAGTATCCCAGAGCTCAATCAGCCCCAGCATTTT.

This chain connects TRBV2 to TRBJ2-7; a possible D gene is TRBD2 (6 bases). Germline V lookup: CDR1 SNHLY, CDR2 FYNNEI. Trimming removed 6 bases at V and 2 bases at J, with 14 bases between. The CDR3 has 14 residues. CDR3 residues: CASRRLANTYEQYF. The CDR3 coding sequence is TGTGCCAGCAGACGGCTAGCGAACACCTACGAGCAGTACTTC.